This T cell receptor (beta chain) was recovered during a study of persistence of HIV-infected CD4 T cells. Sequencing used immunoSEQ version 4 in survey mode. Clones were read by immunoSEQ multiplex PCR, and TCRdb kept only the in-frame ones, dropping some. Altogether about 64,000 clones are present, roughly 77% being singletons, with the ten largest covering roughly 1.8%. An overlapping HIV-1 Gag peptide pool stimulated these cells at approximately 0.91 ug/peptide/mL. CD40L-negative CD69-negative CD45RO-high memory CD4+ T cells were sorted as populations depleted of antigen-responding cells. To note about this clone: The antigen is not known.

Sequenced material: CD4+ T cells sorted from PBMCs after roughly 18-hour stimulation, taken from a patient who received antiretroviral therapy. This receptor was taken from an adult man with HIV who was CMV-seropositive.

For the CDR3, the DNA is TGTGCCATCAGTCTCCGGACACCCAGCTCCTACGAGCAGTACTTC. It is translated as CAISLRTPSSYEQYF. This chain uses TRBV10-3 with TRBJ2-7; possible D gene TRBD1, 5 bases. The germline V gene encodes CDR1 ENHRY and CDR2 SYGVKD. The CDR3 extends over 15 amino acids. V lost 5 bases to trimming and J lost 0 bases, with 14 bases between them.